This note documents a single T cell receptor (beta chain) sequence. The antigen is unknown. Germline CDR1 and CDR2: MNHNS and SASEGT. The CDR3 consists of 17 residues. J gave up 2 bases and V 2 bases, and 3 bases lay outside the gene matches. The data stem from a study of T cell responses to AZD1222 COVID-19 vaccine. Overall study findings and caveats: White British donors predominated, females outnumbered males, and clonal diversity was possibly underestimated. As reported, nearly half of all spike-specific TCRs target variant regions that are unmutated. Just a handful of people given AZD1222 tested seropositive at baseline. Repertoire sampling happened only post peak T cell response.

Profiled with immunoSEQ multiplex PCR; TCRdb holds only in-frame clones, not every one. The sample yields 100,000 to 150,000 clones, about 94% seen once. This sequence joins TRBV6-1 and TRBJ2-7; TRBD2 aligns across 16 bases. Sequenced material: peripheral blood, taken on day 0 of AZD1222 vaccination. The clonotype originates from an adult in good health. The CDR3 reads CASSELGTSGRAYEQYF. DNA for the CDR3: TGTGCCAGCAGTGAATTAGGGACTAGCGGGAGGGCCTACGAGCAGTACTTC.